This is a list of T cell receptor beta chains from one sample in a study of cytomegalovirus exposure and HLA in healthy donors. Assay: immunoSEQ multiplex PCR; the TCRdb copy retains only in-frame clones and omits some. The table lists 150,000 to 200,000 clones, about 85% of them singletons. The sequenced sample was PBMCs. All receptors come from a girl between 10 and 17 years old in good health and CMV-seropositive. The CDR3 runs from the conserved cysteine through the conserved F or W. The D gene is left open where the match is weak. Expanded clones are given a class, and other clones once, few, many or no size at all.

J gene: TRBJ1-4; clone size: few; D gene: NA; V gene: TRBV5-1; CDR3 protein: CASSLPFATGGGEKLFF; CDR3 DNA: TGCGCCAGCAGCTTGCCCTTCGCGACCGGCGGAGGTGAAAAACTGTTTTTT
J gene: TRBJ2-5; clone size: once; D gene: TRBD2; V gene: TRBV4-3; CDR3 protein: CASSQDTSGPETQYF; CDR3 DNA: TGCGCCAGCAGCCAAGATACTAGCGGTCCGGAGACCCAGTACTTC
J gene: TRBJ2-7; clone size: NA; D gene: TRBD2; V gene: TRBV15; CDR3 protein: CATSREGWLAVRSSYEQYF; CDR3 DNA: TGTGCCACCAGCAGAGAGGGGTGGCTAGCGGTCAGGAGCTCCTACGAGCAGTACTTC
J gene: TRBJ2-7; clone size: NA; D gene: TRBD1; V gene: TRBV7-9; CDR3 protein: CASSLAGDRGKYEQYF; CDR3 DNA: TGTGCCAGCAGCTTAGCCGGGGACAGGGGGAAGTACGAGCAGTACTTC
J gene: TRBJ2-1; clone size: NA; D gene: NA; V gene: TRBV7-7; CDR3 protein: CASSLDPSSYNEQFF; CDR3 DNA: TGTGCTAGCAGCTTAGACCCTAGCTCCTACAATGAGCAGTTCTTC
J gene: TRBJ1-1; clone size: NA; D gene: NA; V gene: TRBV5-1; CDR3 protein: CASSSKGSLAEAFF; CDR3 DNA: TGCGCCAGCAGCTCAAAGGGGTCTCTGGCTGAAGCTTTCTTT
J gene: TRBJ2-3; clone size: NA; D gene: TRBD2; V gene: TRBV27; CDR3 protein: CASSTLREYSDTQYF; CDR3 DNA: TGTGCCAGCAGTACCCTGCGGGAGTACTCAGATACGCAGTATTTT
J gene: TRBJ2-3; clone size: NA; D gene: TRBD2; V gene: TRBV5-4; CDR3 protein: CASSLGLAAEIRDTQYF; CDR3 DNA: TGTGCCAGCAGCTTGGGGCTAGCGGCGGAGATACGAGATACGCAGTATTTT
J gene: TRBJ1-5; clone size: NA; D gene: NA; V gene: TRBV7-9; CDR3 protein: CASSLSRGSNQPQHF; CDR3 DNA: TGTGCCAGCAGCTTGAGCCGGGGGAGCAATCAGCCCCAGCATTTT
J gene: TRBJ2-7; clone size: NA; D gene: TRBD2; V gene: TRBV5-1; CDR3 protein: CASRPTSGSYEQYF; CDR3 DNA: TGCGCCAGCAGGCCGACTAGCGGCTCCTACGAGCAGTACTTC
J gene: TRBJ2-5; clone size: NA; D gene: NA; V gene: TRBV18; CDR3 protein: CASSHMTDRETQYF; CDR3 DNA: TGTGCCAGCTCACACATGACAGACAGAGAGACCCAGTACTTC
J gene: TRBJ2-2; clone size: once; D gene: TRBD2; V gene: TRBV7-2; CDR3 protein: CASWGGRRPGGELFF; CDR3 DNA: TGTGCCAGCTGGGGAGGGAGAAGGCCGGGCGGGGAGCTGTTTTTT
J gene: TRBJ2-7; clone size: once; D gene: NA; V gene: TRBV4-2; CDR3 protein: CASSQGPSATSYHEQYF; CDR3 DNA: TGTGCCAGCAGCCAAGGTCCTAGCGCGACATCATACCACGAGCAGTACTTC
J gene: TRBJ2-7; clone size: once; D gene: NA; V gene: TRBV10-3; CDR3 protein: CAISGSEGSYEQYF; CDR3 DNA: TGTGCCATCAGTGGTTCAGAGGGCTCCTACGAGCAGTACTTC
J gene: TRBJ2-3; clone size: NA; D gene: TRBD1; V gene: TRBV27; CDR3 protein: CASSLRVQGTDTQYF; CDR3 DNA: TGTGCCAGCAGTTTAAGGGTACAGGGGACAGATACGCAGTATTTT
J gene: TRBJ1-2; clone size: NA; D gene: NA; V gene: TRBV27; CDR3 protein: CASSLSAGGGIGYTF; CDR3 DNA: TGTGCCAGCAGTTTATCGGCAGGTGGGGGGATTGGCTACACCTTC
J gene: TRBJ2-7; clone size: NA; D gene: NA; V gene: TRBV30; CDR3 protein: CAWSVLGALTEQYF; CDR3 DNA: TGTGCCTGGAGTGTTTTGGGGGCCCTCACCGAGCAGTACTTC
J gene: TRBJ2-2; clone size: NA; D gene: TRBD2; V gene: TRBV7-9; CDR3 protein: CASSHPHQRERDGELFF; CDR3 DNA: TGTGCCAGCAGCCATCCCCATCAGCGGGAGCGGGACGGGGAGCTGTTTTTT
J gene: TRBJ1-1; clone size: once; D gene: NA; V gene: TRBV7-9; CDR3 protein: CASSHHPRRGGTEAFF; CDR3 DNA: TGTGCCAGCAGCCACCACCCCCGGCGGGGGGGCACTGAAGCTTTCTTT
J gene: TRBJ1-5; clone size: NA; D gene: NA; V gene: TRBV29-1; CDR3 protein: CSVADTNSNQPQHF; CDR3 DNA: TGCAGCGTGGCGGACACCAATAGCAATCAGCCCCAGCATTTT
J gene: TRBJ2-7; clone size: NA; D gene: TRBD2; V gene: TRBV9; CDR3 protein: CASSVDGGRIYEQYF; CDR3 DNA: TGTGCCAGCAGCGTAGACGGCGGGAGGATCTACGAGCAGTACTTC
J gene: TRBJ1-1; clone size: NA; D gene: TRBD1; V gene: TRBV13; CDR3 protein: CASSSTGTGGWNTEAFF; CDR3 DNA: TGTGCCAGCAGCTCCACCGGCACAGGGGGGTGGAACACTGAAGCTTTCTTT
J gene: TRBJ1-5; clone size: NA; D gene: TRBD1; V gene: TRBV4-1; CDR3 protein: CASSRTGGFDQPQHF; CDR3 DNA: TGCGCCAGCAGCCGGACAGGGGGATTTGATCAGCCCCAGCATTTT
J gene: TRBJ1-2; clone size: NA; D gene: TRBD1; V gene: TRBV4-1; CDR3 protein: CASSIITDGQGANYGYTF; CDR3 DNA: TGCGCCAGCAGCATTATCACAGACGGACAGGGGGCGAACTATGGCTACACCTTC
J gene: TRBJ1-3; clone size: NA; D gene: TRBD1; V gene: TRBV2; CDR3 protein: CASRLTGIGAFFGNTIYF; CDR3 DNA: TGTGCCAGCAGGTTGACAGGGATCGGTGCGTTCTTTGGAAACACCATATATTTT
J gene: TRBJ2-7; clone size: NA; D gene: TRBD1; V gene: TRBV7-8; CDR3 protein: CASSPFSGTDPSEQYF; CDR3 DNA: TGTGCCAGCAGCCCGTTCTCCGGGACAGATCCTTCTGAGCAGTACTTC
J gene: TRBJ2-7; clone size: NA; D gene: NA; V gene: TRBV10-2; CDR3 protein: CASGDLLEQYF; CDR3 DNA: TGCGCCAGCGGGGACTTACTCGAGCAGTACTTC
J gene: TRBJ1-2; clone size: NA; D gene: NA; V gene: TRBV29-1; CDR3 protein: CSVAVRGYGYTF; CDR3 DNA: TGCAGCGTTGCGGTCAGGGGCTATGGCTACACCTTC
J gene: TRBJ2-3; clone size: few; D gene: NA; V gene: TRBV18; CDR3 protein: CASSPPASTDTQYF; CDR3 DNA: TGTGCCAGCTCACCACCGGCCTCCACAGATACGCAGTATTTT
J gene: TRBJ2-1; clone size: NA; D gene: NA; V gene: TRBV9; CDR3 protein: CASSVGFGNEQFF; CDR3 DNA: TGTGCCAGCAGCGTAGGCTTCGGGAATGAGCAGTTCTTC
J gene: TRBJ2-1; clone size: few; D gene: NA; V gene: TRBV6-1; CDR3 protein: CASSLARNEQFF; CDR3 DNA: TGTGCCAGCAGCCTAGCGAGGAATGAGCAGTTCTTC
J gene: TRBJ2-7; clone size: NA; D gene: TRBD1; V gene: TRBV11-2; CDR3 protein: CASSLDRAGGYEQYF; CDR3 DNA: TGTGCCAGCAGCTTAGATCGAGCAGGGGGCTACGAGCAGTACTTC
J gene: TRBJ2-5; clone size: NA; D gene: TRBD2; V gene: TRBV5-1; CDR3 protein: CASSLDLGTSGSFGETQYF; CDR3 DNA: TGCGCCAGCAGCTTGGACCTCGGGACTAGCGGGAGTTTCGGAGAGACCCAGTACTTC
J gene: TRBJ2-7; clone size: NA; D gene: TRBD1; V gene: TRBV6-5; CDR3 protein: CASSYSRQGAAEQYF; CDR3 DNA: TGTGCCAGCAGTTACTCGAGGCAGGGGGCGGCTGAGCAGTACTTC
J gene: TRBJ2-5; clone size: NA; D gene: NA; V gene: TRBV7-8; CDR3 protein: CATSPGETQYF; CDR3 DNA: TGTGCCACCTCCCCGGGTGAGACCCAGTACTTC
J gene: TRBJ2-1; clone size: NA; D gene: TRBD1; V gene: TRBV29-1; CDR3 protein: CSVQATGLGEQFF; CDR3 DNA: TGCAGCGTTCAGGCGACAGGGCTTGGTGAGCAGTTCTTC
J gene: TRBJ2-1; clone size: once; D gene: TRBD2; V gene: TRBV5-1; CDR3 protein: CASSASGGYNEQFF; CDR3 DNA: TGCGCCAGCAGCGCTAGCGGGGGTTACAATGAGCAGTTCTTC
J gene: TRBJ1-5; clone size: few; D gene: NA; V gene: TRBV15; CDR3 protein: CATSRDKGLNQPQHF; CDR3 DNA: TGTGCCACCAGCAGGGACAAGGGCCTTAATCAGCCCCAGCATTTT
J gene: TRBJ2-2; clone size: NA; D gene: TRBD2; V gene: TRBV5-6; CDR3 protein: CASSYLVAGVIAGELFF; CDR3 DNA: TGTGCCAGCAGCTACCTGGTAGCGGGAGTAATTGCCGGGGAGCTGTTTTTT
J gene: TRBJ1-2; clone size: NA; D gene: TRBD1; V gene: TRBV6-1; CDR3 protein: CASSRTGGNYGYTF; CDR3 DNA: TGTGCCAGCAGTAGGACAGGGGGCAACTATGGCTACACCTTC
J gene: TRBJ2-2; clone size: NA; D gene: NA; V gene: TRBV7-9; CDR3 protein: CASSLRDNTGELFF; CDR3 DNA: TGTGCCAGCAGCTTGCGGGACAACACCGGGGAGCTGTTTTTT
J gene: TRBJ2-7; clone size: NA; D gene: NA; V gene: TRBV4-1; CDR3 protein: CASSQDLRSYEQYF; CDR3 DNA: TGCGCCAGCAGCCAAGATCTCCGCTCCTACGAGCAGTACTTC
J gene: TRBJ1-1; clone size: NA; D gene: NA; V gene: TRBV7-9; CDR3 protein: CASSFSPEAFF; CDR3 DNA: TGTGCCAGCAGCTTCAGTCCTGAAGCTTTCTTT
J gene: TRBJ2-7; clone size: NA; D gene: TRBD1; V gene: TRBV27; CDR3 protein: CASTGTASYEQYF; CDR3 DNA: TGTGCCAGCACCGGGACAGCGTCCTACGAGCAGTACTTC
J gene: TRBJ2-7; clone size: NA; D gene: NA; V gene: TRBV2; CDR3 protein: CASRTGSSAHEQYF; CDR3 DNA: TGTGCCAGCAGAACAGGTTCAAGTGCCCACGAGCAGTACTTC
J gene: TRBJ2-1; clone size: NA; D gene: TRBD2; V gene: TRBV2; CDR3 protein: CASRERSGRATYNEQFF; CDR3 DNA: TGTGCCAGCAGAGAACGTAGCGGGAGGGCCACCTACAATGAGCAGTTCTTC
J gene: TRBJ1-6; clone size: NA; D gene: NA; V gene: TRBV5-1; CDR3 protein: CASSLVVDSPLHF; CDR3 DNA: TGCGCCAGCAGCTTGGTGGTAGATTCACCCCTCCACTTT